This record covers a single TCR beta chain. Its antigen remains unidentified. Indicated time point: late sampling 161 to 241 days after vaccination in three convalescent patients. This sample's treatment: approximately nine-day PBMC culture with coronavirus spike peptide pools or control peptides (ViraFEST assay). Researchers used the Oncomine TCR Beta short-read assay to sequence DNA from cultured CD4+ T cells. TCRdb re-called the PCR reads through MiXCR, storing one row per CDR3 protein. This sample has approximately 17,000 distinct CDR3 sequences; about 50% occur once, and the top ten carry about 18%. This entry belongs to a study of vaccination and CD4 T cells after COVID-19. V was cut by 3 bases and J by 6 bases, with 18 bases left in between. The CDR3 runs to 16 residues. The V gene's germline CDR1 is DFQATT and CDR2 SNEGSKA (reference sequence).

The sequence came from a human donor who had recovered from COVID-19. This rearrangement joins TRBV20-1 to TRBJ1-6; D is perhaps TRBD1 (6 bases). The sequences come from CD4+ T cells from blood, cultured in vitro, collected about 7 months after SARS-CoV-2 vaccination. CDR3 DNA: TGCAGTGCTAGGACAGGCTCTACTACGTCTAATTCACCCCTCCACTTT. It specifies CSARTGSTTSNSPLHF.